This TCR beta chain was recorded in a study of cytomegalovirus exposure and HLA in healthy donors (dated by TCRdb to 2015 to 2018). For the study in its entirety: In an earlier analysis of 587 of the donors, around 290 Gb of sequence data and some 100 million unique TCR beta sequences from approximately 180 million T cells were reported. About 280 gigabases of sequencing data and 75 million to 85 million unique TCR sequences made up an early release that covered around 640 HLA-typed donors. Among the roughly 430 genotyped donors, about 85% belonged to the genetic ancestry cluster associated with self-reported Caucasian donors. The study aimed to test whether signatures of past pathogen exposure could be identified by cataloging public T cell receptors. The study profiled the T cell repertoires of hundreds of subjects by immunosequencing and related them to cytomegalovirus serostatus. A separate validation cohort of 90 to 150 different subjects was used in addition to the 666-subject first cohort. To predict cytomegalovirus infection status, the study combined high-throughput TCR immunosequencing, statistical association of individual TCRs with disease status, and machine learning. A later analysis re-examined previously published TCR beta repertoires from around 670 donors and added high-resolution HLA genotyping to investigate patterns of TCR occurrence. Rather than drawing on any new phenotypic data, the later analysis identified candidate immune exposures from TCR beta sequences and the way those sequences occurred across donors. To decide whether each TCR beta V gene segment behaved as functional or pseudogenic, an earlier analysis of some 580 of the donors relied on high-throughput TCR beta sequencing. Donor age, sex, ethnicity and CMV serostatus were compiled together with the repertoire data. A later genetic analysis used genome-wide SNP genotypes for about three fifths of the 666 donors, treating that subset as a discovery cohort. All discovery cohort repertoires had been generated using a single sequencing platform. HLA typing included class I and class II loci at four-digit resolution. Typing coverage differed by locus: A, B, C, DRB1 and DQB1 were typed in about 629-640 donors, DQA1 in 500 to 550, DPA1 in 600 to 610, and DPB1 in around 440. Five DR-DQ haplotypes were handled as single units for association and clustering because linkage in the cohort was strong. On average, roughly 240,000 unique TCR beta nucleotide sequences were sequenced per donor among several hundred genotyped donors of the cohort, with 15% to 20% of those sequences being non-productive.

Results the study describes overall, beyond this receptor: A later analysis found that most CMV-associated TCR beta chains appeared HLA-restricted, with HLA associations seemingly driven largely by CMV exposure. A later analysis found that TCR association rates varied across HLA loci, with DRB1 alleles showing the most associated TCRs and HLA-C alleles the fewest. Assigning TCR associations to individual alleles was difficult when HLA alleles, especially DR and DQ, strongly co-occurred. In both the original and validation cohorts, the classifier was reported to diagnose cytomegalovirus status with high specificity and sensitivity. Because some donors lacked HLA typing at each locus, the association tests relied only on the typed subset. The presence/absence analyses assumed that sequencing depth was roughly uniform across donors, and that assumption may not be true. Most TCR sequences were seen in very few donors, while some public TCRs were found in many individuals. In this cohort, only TCR beta chains were sequenced, and detectable features were limited by the absence of alpha or paired-chain data. A further reported finding was that TCR beta sequences accurately predicted the HLA-A and HLA-B alleles for most subjects in the first cohort. According to a later analysis, parvovirus B19, influenza, CMV and Epstein-Barr virus appeared linked to several top co-occurrence clusters. Some IMGT-functional V segments, including TRBV6-2 and TRBV6-3, could not be told apart with the 87-base-pair reads, so those segments were excluded. Correlated functional status among segregating V segments might reflect linkage disequilibrium, but an unknown experimental factor could not be ruled out. A later analysis found that HLA-associated TCR beta chains were more clonally expanded and had lower generation probabilities than equally common non-associated chains. Because counts were too low, roughly 17 rarely observed V segments, including chromosome 9 orphons, were left out of the earlier analysis of roughly 600 of the donors. Three of the identified cytomegalovirus-associated TCR beta chains were confirmed in vitro to be specific for cytomegalovirus antigens. According to a later genetic analysis, donors in an Asian-associated ancestry cluster had fewer N-insertions in productive TCRs than the approximately 670-donor mean. For the cohort, immune exposure information was limited to CMV serostatus. Broadly in line with IMGT annotations, most TCR beta V segments showed up in productive rearrangements about 87% or about 30% of the time in an earlier analysis of several hundred of the donors. Specific HLA alleles were associated with over 15,000 TCR beta sequences at a false discovery rate of 0.05 in a later analysis. The authors suggested that the approach could potentially be generalized to other disease states and immunological phenotypes. In the study, 150 to 200 TCR beta chains were listed as associated with cytomegalovirus. A later genetic analysis associated a missense DCLRE1C variant with V-gene and J-gene trimming of TCR beta chains, and an independent cohort replicated the association. A cluster of highly shared sequence variants was judged likely to represent a technical artifact of the sequencing pipeline.

The cohort comprised more than 550 healthy bone marrow donors. Cohort members were all nominally healthy when sampled, although unrecorded immune exposures were likely present. The donor tested CMV seronegative, placing the donor among the 300 to 400 seronegative members of the cohort. Each donor provided a peripheral blood sample, and peripheral blood mononuclear cells were used for TCR beta sequencing. Genomic DNA was extracted from the blood cell samples with the Qiagen DNeasy Blood Extraction Kit. V lost 2 bases and J lost 2 bases; the stretch between them is 9 bases long. The CDR3, cysteine through phenylalanine, is 14 amino acids long. Left in the record is the CDR3 DNA by itself, 42 bases read in frame from the first base. Via the germline V gene, CDR1 is KGHSH and CDR2 LQKENI. Regarding this clone: Its antigen target is currently unknown. One base away there is no much larger clone; base qualities are not given.

Library method: the immunoSEQ multiplex PCR assay. The multiplex PCR relied on a mix of 60 forward primers for TCR Vbeta segments and 13 reverse primers for TCR Jbeta segments. A multiplex PCR assay on genomic DNA amplified the CDR3 region of rearranged TCR beta genes. The amplified TCR beta libraries were sequenced on the Illumina HiSeq System as 87-base-pair reads. For the original study's pipeline: A later analysis counted approximately 84 million unique TCR beta chains across the 690 or so repertoires, and around 12 million of these chains were shared by at least two donors. To remove PCR and sequencing errors, raw reads were error-corrected and collapsed into unique sequences using a nearest-neighbor algorithm that merged closely related sequences. V, D and J gene segments were assigned by aligning CDR3 sequences to IMGT reference sequences. For a sequence to be retained, at least a six-nucleotide match to both a V gene segment and a J gene segment was required. A rearrangement counted as productive if the CDR3 had no stop codons and remained in frame with V and J, and every other rearrangement counted as non-productive. CDR3 was defined according to IMGT convention as the region running from the second conserved V-encoded cysteine to the conserved J-encoded phenylalanine. In an earlier analysis of 587 of the donors, sequences lacking an unambiguous match to a single V gene segment were excluded. In an earlier analysis of approximately 610 of the donors, V segments were called functional above 56.7% productive rearrangements and were called segregating when the between-donor standard deviation exceeded 5%. A statistical classification framework was built to diagnose cytomegalovirus status from the catalog of TCR beta chain sequences. V and J gene assignment, in a later analysis, came from comparing TCR nucleotide sequences with IMGT/GENE-DB human TR gene sequences. A later analysis assigned CDR3 sequences and most-parsimonious VDJ recombination scenarios with the TCRdist pipeline. In a later analysis, each TCR beta chain was defined by its CDR3 amino acid sequence together with its V-gene family, and reads without a unique V-gene family were excluded. To address suspected cross-contamination and a sequencing artifact, a later analysis removed a few hundred highly shared, low-generation-probability nucleotide sequences. For each public chain, a later analysis derived a clonal expansion index from normalized ranks of inferred template counts within each repertoire. In a later analysis, generation probabilities were computed using a VDJ recombination model fitted to out-of-frame rearrangements, and the results were checked against IGoR. In a later analysis, hypergeometric tests were used to score TCR-TCR, TCR-HLA and TCR-CMV co-occurrence, with a repertoire-size bias correction applied to TCR pairs. A later analysis estimated false discovery rates by permuting HLA or CMV assignments 20 times. In a later analysis, co-occurring TCRs were grouped using DBSCAN, and TCRdist sequence similarity was added for clustering within HLA-allele-positive subsets. For co-occurrence clustering, repertoires with fewer than 30,000 or more than 120,000 public chains were excluded, along with five repertoires with anomalous nucleotide sharing. TCRdb holds this immuneACCESS table with in-frame rearrangements only. Some clones are missing; in checked studies, unresolved V genes explain under half, and the rest has no known cause. D and trimming come from the DNA, and the V and J calls and clone size come from that table. In this sample the table shows over 150,000 clones, 74% of which occur a single time. The ten top clones hold 2.1% of the sample.

Recombination linked TRBV18 to TRBJ1-2, with the D gene not confidently named. The sequence was obtained from a man between 25 and 39 years old in good health and CMV-seronegative. Sequencing used PBMCs. The CDR3 amino acid sequence is: CASSPKPGNYGYTF. Here is the DNA: TGTGCCAGCTCACCAAAGCCCGGGAACTATGGCTACACCTTC.